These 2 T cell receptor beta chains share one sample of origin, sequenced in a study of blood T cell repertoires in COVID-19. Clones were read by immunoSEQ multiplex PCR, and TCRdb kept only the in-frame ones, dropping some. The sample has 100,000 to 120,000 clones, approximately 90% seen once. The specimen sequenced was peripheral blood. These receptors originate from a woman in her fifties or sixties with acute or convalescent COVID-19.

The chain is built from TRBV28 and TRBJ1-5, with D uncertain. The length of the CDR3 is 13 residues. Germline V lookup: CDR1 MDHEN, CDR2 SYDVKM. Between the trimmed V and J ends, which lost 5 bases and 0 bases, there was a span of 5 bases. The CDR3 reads CASSRDSNQPQHF. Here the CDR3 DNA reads TGTGCCAGCAGTCGCGATAGCAATCAGCCCCAGCATTTT.

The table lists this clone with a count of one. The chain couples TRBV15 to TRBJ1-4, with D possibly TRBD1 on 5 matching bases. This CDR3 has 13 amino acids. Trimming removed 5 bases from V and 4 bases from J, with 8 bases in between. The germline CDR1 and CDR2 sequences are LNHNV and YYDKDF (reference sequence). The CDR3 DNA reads TGTGCCACCAGCGAACAGGTTAATGAAAAACTGTTTTTT. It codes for CATSEQVNEKLFF.